Below are 15 T cell receptor beta chains sequenced from a single sample in a study of T-cell reconstitution after alpha-beta-depleted transplantation in children. Unique molecular identifiers were incorporated during preparation of the TCRbeta library. TCRdb reanalysed the PCR reads using MiXCR and keeps one entry per CDR3 protein. The sample shows more than 200,000 distinct CDR3 sequences, about 26% of them seen only once. The specimen was PBMCs, collected before TCRalphabeta/CD19-depleted stem cell transplant. These receptors all stem from a girl aged 2-9 years with Fanconi anemia, due to receive a stem cell transplant.

This clonotype has a count of ten or more. The rearrangement links TRBV15 to TRBJ1-2, with TRBD1 identical over 8 bases. CDR1 LNHNV and CDR2 YYDKDF come from the germline V gene (reference sequence). The CDR3 covers 14 residues. Trimming at V came to 1 base and at J to 8 bases, leaving 6 bases not matched to a gene. CDR3 loop: CATSRARQGSGYTF. In DNA, the CDR3 is TGTGCCACCAGCAGAGCCAGACAGGGGAGCGGCTACACCTTC.

The chain couples TRBV20-1 to TRBJ1-2; D perhaps matches TRBD1 (5 bases). From germline, CDR1 is DFQATT and CDR2 SNEGSKA (reference sequence). V lost 7 bases to trimming and J lost 4 bases, with 13 bases between them. This CDR3 comprises 12 residues. The CDR3 protein is CSVHRQGYGYTF. The CDR3 region has the DNA TGCAGTGTCCATAGGCAGGGCTATGGCTACACCTTC.

This clonotype appeared a few times. This chain joins TRBV7-8 and TRBJ1-3; D remains unclear. The V end lost 0 bases, the J end lost 8 bases, and 5 bases lay between the germline ends. CDR3 length: 12 residues. Germline loops: CDR1 SGHVS, CDR2 FQNEAQ. In nucleotides, the CDR3 is TGTGCCAGCAGCTTAGCCTGGGACACCATATATTTT. As protein: CASSLAWDTIYF.

This clonotype was counted many times. This chain links TRBV12-3 or TRBV12-4 with TRBJ2-1, with TRBD2 identical over 11 bases. Losses at the gene ends were 5 bases for V and 3 bases for J; bases not matched to a gene: 9. This CDR3 is built from 17 residues. CDR3 nucleotide sequence: TGTGCCAGCAGTCCACATCCGCTAGCGGGGGGCTACAATGAGCAGTTCTTC. Amino acids: CASSPHPLAGGYNEQFF.

This clonotype was observed many times. This chain connects TRBV6-5 to TRBJ2-7; possible D gene TRBD2, 5 bases. This CDR3 is built from 15 residues. CDR1 MNHEY and CDR2 SVGAGI come from the germline V gene. Between the trimmed V and J ends, which lost 2 bases and 7 bases, there was a span of 18 bases. CDR3 DNA sequence: TGTGCCAGCAGTTACCTCCTTTCGGGTTCGGGGGAGCAGTACTTC. It is translated as CASSYLLSGSGEQYF.

The chain links TRBV7-8 to TRBJ2-2; D unclear. Looked up from germline, CDR1 is SGHVS and CDR2 is FQNEAQ. The CDR3 extends over 13 amino acids. The V gene lost 1 base and the J gene lost 6 bases, with 6 bases spanning the gap. CDR3 protein: CASSLVRAGELFF. CDR3 bases: TGTGCCAGCAGCTTAGTCCGTGCCGGGGAGCTGTTTTTT.

This clonotype was counted ten times or more. The chain is built from TRBV12-3 or TRBV12-4 and TRBJ2-7; either TRBD1 or TRBD2 may supply D (6 bases each). CDR3 size: 13 residues. V gave up 3 bases and J gave up 3 bases, with 9 bases separating them. The CDR3 reads CASSLGGVYEQYF. CDR3 DNA sequence: TGTGCCAGCAGTTTGGGGGGCGTCTACGAGCAGTACTTC.

The gene calls are TRBV6-6 and TRBJ2-7; 7 positions match TRBD1. There are 13 residues in the CDR3. V dropped 5 bases and J dropped 5; count of bases not matched to a gene: 6. Germline CDR1 and CDR2: MNHNY and SVGAGI (reference sequence). The CDR3 protein is CASSTWTGNEQYF. DNA of the CDR3: TGTGCCAGCAGTACCTGGACAGGTAACGAGCAGTACTTC.

This clonotype was recorded at least ten times. V and J are TRBV29-1 and TRBJ2-3; D remains unclear. The V and J ends lost 3 bases and 2 bases respectively, with 21 bases between them. The CDR3 has 17 amino acids. Germline CDR1 SQVTM, CDR2 ANQGSEA. This CDR3 is CSVDRRTRLDNTDTQYF. The CDR3 DNA follows: TGCAGCGTTGACAGGAGAACCCGCTTAGATAACACAGATACGCAGTATTTT.

J is TRBJ2-3 and V is TRBV7-2; D is ambiguous. Trimming stripped 8 bases from V and 3 bases from J, with 9 bases between. The CDR3 has 12 residues. Germline CDR1 SGHTA, CDR2 FQGNSA. The CDR3 sequence: CASHDPTDTQYF. The CDR3 coding sequence is TGTGCCAGCCACGACCCGACAGATACGCAGTATTTT.

This clonotype appeared many times. The chain uses TRBV6-1 and TRBJ2-2; possibly TRBD1 for D (6 bases). The CDR3 is 15 amino acids. Germline lookup yields CDR1 MNHNS and CDR2 SASEGT. Deletions cut 6 bases from V and 6 bases from J, with 17 bases between. Here the CDR3 DNA reads TGTGCCAGCAGAACGACAGGCGTTGGCGCCGGGGAGCTGTTTTTT. Translating gives CASRTTGVGAGELFF.

The J gene is TRBJ1-1, the V gene TRBV7-9, with D possibly being TRBD1 (5 bases). The germline gives CDR1 SEHNR, CDR2 FQNEAQ (reference sequence). The CDR3 is made up of 14 amino acids. V shed 4 bases and J shed 3 bases, with 12 bases lying between them. The CDR3: CASSYIWGDTEAFF. The CDR3 DNA reads TGTGCCAGCAGCTATATATGGGGGGACACTGAAGCTTTCTTT.

V and J are TRBV20-1 and TRBJ2-7; D uncertain. CDR1 is DFQATT, CDR2 SNEGSKA, per germline (reference sequence). Trimming removed 4 bases from V and 2 bases from J, with 18 bases in between. This CDR3 is built from 15 residues. Here the CDR3 DNA reads TGCAGTGCTATCACTCTTGGGCACCACACCTACGAGCAGTACTTC. Amino acids: CSAITLGHHTYEQYF.

There are many counts of this clonotype. The chain joins TRBV29-1 to TRBJ1-1; D is unclear. The V end was cut by 7 bases, the J end by 0 bases, with 6 bases between. The CDR3 extends over 11 amino acids. Germline lookup yields CDR1 SQVTM and CDR2 ANQGSEA. CDR3 region: CSADVNTEAFF. The DNA for the CDR3 is TGCAGCGCCGACGTGAACACTGAAGCTTTCTTT. Together with reference TRBV29-1 and TRBJ1-1, the CDR3 gives the full variable domain: SAVISQKPSRDICQRGTSLTIQCQVDSQVTMMFWYRQQPGQSLTLIATANQGSEATYESGFVIDKFPISRPNLTFSTLTVSNMSPEDSSIYLCSADVNTEAFFGQGTRLTVV.

The chain carries TRBV9 and TRBJ2-7; D is tentatively TRBD1 or TRBD2 (5 bases each). The CDR3 contains 13 residues. Trimming cost V 0 bases and J 6 bases, with 10 bases left between them. Germline V gene lookup returns CDR1 SGDLS and CDR2 YYNGEE. For the CDR3, the DNA is TGTGCCAGCAGCGTAGGAGGGACCAGCGAGCAGTACTTC. Residues: CASSVGGTSEQYF.